This entry features one T cell receptor (beta chain) sequence. The antigen is undetermined. Germline CDR1 ENHRY, CDR2 SYGVKD. The CDR3 consists of 14 residues. V dropped 4 bases and J dropped 11; count of bases not matched to a gene: 12. TCRdb fed the 5' RACE reads into MiXCR, producing one record per CDR3 protein. The top ten hold over 0.25% of the sample, which has more than 1.5 million distinct CDR3 sequences, under 35% seen once. The source of the sample is a study of identical twins. General study points: Twins shared beta out-of-frame sequences in excess, but this excess was weaker. A partial confounding effect on zero-insertion analyses could come from invariant MAIT and iNKT cells.

The chain has TRBV10-3 and TRBJ2-5; 8 bases agree with TRBD2. Sequencing was done on a sample of cord blood. The receptor was derived from a newborn girl in good health. This CDR3 is CAISGTSKYNEQYF. The CDR3 DNA is TGTGCCATCAGTGGGACTAGCAAATACAATGAGCAGTACTTC.